These 22 T cell receptor beta chains share one sample of origin, sequenced in a study of cytomegalovirus exposure and HLA in healthy donors. 60 Vbeta and 13 Jbeta primers were used in PCR. Only in-frame clones appear in the TCRdb table, and some are missing; sequencing was by immunoSEQ multiplex PCR. The sample includes around 100,000 clones, 75% to 85% seen only once; the top ten take 2.5% to 3%. Material for sequencing was PBMCs. These receptors originate from a woman aged 18-30 years in good health and CMV-seropositive.

This clone was recorded a few times. This chain uses TRBV30 with TRBJ2-1; no reliable D call. The V gene lost 0 bases and the J gene lost 10 bases, with 10 bases spanning the gap. The CDR3 is made up of 12 amino acids. CDR1 is GTSNPN, CDR2 SVGIG, per germline (reference sequence). The CDR3 region has the DNA TGTGCCTGGAGTGTGAGTGGTTGGGAGCAGTTCTTC. Protein product: CAWSVSGWEQFF.

The rearrangement joins TRBV5-4 to TRBJ2-1, with TRBD2 matching 12 bases. Germline CDR1 reads SGHNT; CDR2 reads YYREEE (reference sequence). The CDR3 contains 14 residues. V was pared by 4 bases and J by 7 bases, with 3 bases of the junction left unmatched. CDR3 bases: TGTGCCAGCAGCCCCACTAGCGGGAGGAATGAGCAGTTCTTC. Translating it yields CASSPTSGRNEQFF.

J is TRBJ2-7 and V is TRBV15, with 9 bases identical to TRBD2. CDR1 is LNHNV, CDR2 YYDKDF, per germline (reference sequence). The V segment lost 0 bases and the J segment 0 bases; nucleotides outside the gene matches: 3. The CDR3 extends over 16 amino acids. CDR3 sequence reads: CATSRDRREGSYEQYF. CDR3 sequence (DNA): TGTGCCACCAGCAGAGACCGGCGGGAGGGCTCCTACGAGCAGTACTTC. Complete variable domain (other parts from reference TRBV15 and TRBJ2-7): DAMVIQNPRYQVTQFGKPVTLSCSQTLNHNVMYWYQQKSSQAPKLLFHYYDKDFNNEADTPDNFQSRRPNTSFCFLDIRSPGLGDTAMYLCATSRDRREGSYEQYFGPGTRLTVT.

The chain uses TRBV9 and TRBJ2-2; D might be TRBD2 (6 bases). The CDR3 contains 16 residues. Germline lookup yields CDR1 SGDLS and CDR2 YYNGEE. V lost 0 bases and J lost 0, with 9 bases in between. The CDR3 DNA reads TGTGCCAGCAGCGTAGGATTAGCGGCGAACACCGGGGAGCTGTTTTTT. Translating gives CASSVGLAANTGELFF. Complete variable domain (other parts from reference TRBV9 and TRBJ2-2): DSGVTQTPKHLITATGQRVTLRCSPRSGDLSVYWYQQSLDQGLQFLIQYYNGEERAKGNILERFSAQQFPDLHSELNLSSLELGDSALYFCASSVGLAANTGELFFGEGSRLTVL.

The genes are TRBV20-1 and TRBJ1-1; D gene ambiguous. This CDR3 is built from 10 residues. Germline CDR1 and CDR2: DFQATT and SNEGSKA (reference sequence). V lost 6 bases and J lost 8, with 10 bases in between. This CDR3 is CSAQTVEAFF. DNA for the CDR3: TGCAGTGCCCAAACAGTGGAAGCTTTCTTT.

This clone occurred a few times. The genes are TRBV11-2 and TRBJ2-7; 12 nucleotides align to TRBD2. The CDR3 covers 15 residues. Germline values: CDR1 SGHAT, CDR2 FQNNGV. V lost 5 bases, J lost 4 bases, and 6 bases stayed unmatched. CDR3 bases: TGTGCCAGCAGCCAGATGACTAGCGGGAGTTACGAGCAGTACTTC. Translation: CASSQMTSGSYEQYF.

The V gene is TRBV5-1, the J gene TRBJ2-1, with TRBD1 matching 7 bases. From germline, CDR1 is SGHRS and CDR2 YFSETQ. Trimming at V came to 4 bases and at J to 5 bases, leaving 3 bases not matched to a gene. The CDR3 covers 13 residues. CDR3 in amino acids: CASSPGQDNEQFF. The CDR3 DNA reads as TGCGCCAGCAGCCCTGGACAGGACAATGAGCAGTTCTTC.

This clone was counted once. V and J are TRBV4-1 and TRBJ2-5, with 14 bases that match TRBD2. This CDR3 region has 16 residues. Germline V gene data show CDR1 as MGHRA and CDR2 as YSYEKL. J was trimmed by 5 bases and V by 4 bases; bases with no gene match: 6. This CDR3 is CASSPRLAGGSETQYF. The CDR3, as DNA: TGCGCCAGCAGCCCCCGACTAGCGGGAGGGTCGGAGACCCAGTACTTC.

The chain combines TRBV19 with TRBJ1-1, with a tentative D call TRBD1 (5 bases). The CDR3 has 15 amino acids. V shed 5 bases and J shed 6 bases, with 19 bases lying between them. Germline values: CDR1 LNHDA, CDR2 SQIVND (reference sequence). The CDR3: CASSGRGRADPEAFF. DNA for the CDR3: TGTGCCAGTAGTGGGAGGGGCAGGGCCGACCCTGAAGCTTTCTTT.

This clone is a singleton in its sample. This is likely a read error, given that the CDR3 carries no conserved phenylalanine or tryptophan at its end. This sequence joins TRBV6-5 and TRBJ2-7; 10 positions match TRBD2. This CDR3 region has 15 residues. Germline lookup yields CDR1 MNHEY and CDR2 SVGAGI. V lost 4 bases and J lost 2; bases outside the gene matches: 5. Here the CDR3 DNA reads TGTGCCAGCAGTTCTCGGACTAGCGGTGCCTACGAGCAGTACTTG. Translating it yields CASSSRTSGAYEQYL.

The chain joins TRBV11-3 to TRBJ2-5, with TRBD2 identical over 10 bases. The length of the CDR3 is 16 residues. Germline lookup yields CDR1 SGHNT and CDR2 YENEEA. V was clipped by 1 base and J by 4 bases; unmatched bases: 6. The CDR3 nucleotides are TGTGCCAGCAGCTTAGTTACGGGACTAGCGAGAGAGACCCAGTACTTC. Its protein is CASSLVTGLARETQYF.

This chain links TRBV19 with TRBJ2-6; 8 bases fit TRBD1. The CDR3 length is 17 residues. Germline CDR1 and CDR2: LNHDA and SQIVND (reference sequence). Trimming took 11 bases from V and 0 from J; bases not matched to a gene: 12. The CDR3 sequence is CASLRGQGLSGANVLTF. In nucleotides, the CDR3 is TGTGCCTCCTTACGAGGACAGGGCCTCTCTGGGGCCAACGTCCTGACTTTC.

CDR3 residues: CASSLGSVSSYEQYF. In nucleotides, the CDR3 is TGTGCCAGCAGCTTAGGTAGCGTGAGCTCCTACGAGCAGTACTTC. The chain combines TRBV7-9 with TRBJ2-7; perhaps TRBD2 as D (5 bases). The CDR3 runs to 15 residues. Germline values: CDR1 SEHNR, CDR2 FQNEAQ (reference sequence). The V end was cut by 1 base, the J end by 0 bases, with 10 bases between.

Points on this clone: One junction end disagrees with the germline gene, perhaps due to a read error. The V and J genes are TRBV10-3 and TRBJ1-5; a weak D match, TRBD1 (6 bases). The CDR3 totals 12 residues. Per the germline V gene, CDR1 is ENHRY and CDR2 is SYGVKD. The chain's CDR3 is CARGLSHQPQHF. CDR3 nucleotides: TGTGCCAGGGGGCTTAGCCATCAGCCCCAGCATTTT.

V and J are TRBV27 and TRBJ1-1, with a tentative D call TRBD1 (5 bases). The V gene lost 7 bases and the J gene lost 4 bases, with 13 bases spanning the gap. CDR1 and CDR2 (germline): MNHEY, SMNVEV (reference sequence). This CDR3 contains 13 residues. The CDR3 loop reads CASTPSGVTEAFF. The CDR3, as DNA: TGTGCCAGCACCCCGTCGGGGGTCACTGAAGCTTTCTTT.

The chain couples TRBV9 to TRBJ1-4; 7 bases map to TRBD1. CDR1 and CDR2 from the germline V gene are SGDLS and YYNGEE. The length of the CDR3 is 15 residues. V lost 4 bases, J lost 10 bases, and 13 bases stayed unmatched. The chain's CDR3 is CASSPQTGQLGKLFF. DNA of the CDR3: TGTGCCAGCAGCCCCCAAACGGGACAGCTAGGAAAACTGTTTTTT.

This chain uses TRBV5-4 with TRBJ2-5; 7 bases agree with TRBD1. The CDR3 totals 15 residues. CDR1 is SGHNT and CDR2 is YYREEE in the germline V gene (reference sequence). V lost 5 bases to trimming and J lost 2 bases; unmatched junction nucleotides: 9. CDR3 amino acids: CASRRETGQQETQYF. Here the CDR3 DNA reads TGTGCCAGCAGAAGGGAAACGGGACAGCAAGAGACCCAGTACTTC.

The V gene is TRBV28, the J gene TRBJ1-2; 7 positions match TRBD1. There are 16 residues in the CDR3. V trimming: 5 bases; J trimming: 5 bases; junction bases outside the gene matches: 14. Germline lookup yields CDR1 MDHEN and CDR2 SYDVKM. The CDR3: CASSLPSDRVDYGYTF. In DNA, the CDR3 is TGTGCCAGCAGTCTCCCGTCCGACAGGGTTGATTATGGCTACACCTTC.

This chain connects TRBV7-3 to TRBJ2-2; 7 nucleotides agree with TRBD2. CDR3 length: 15 residues. V was clipped by 5 bases and J by 7 bases; unmatched bases: 10. Germline-derived CDR1 and CDR2 are SGHTA and FQGTGA. The CDR3 here is CASSPGLVGLGELFF. CDR3 DNA: TGTGCCAGCAGCCCCGGACTAGTCGGCCTCGGGGAGCTGTTTTTT.

Points on this clone: Compared with germline, one end of the junction differs, possibly owing to a read error. This specimen includes other DNA sequences encoding the same CDR3. The chain joins TRBV18 to TRBJ2-7; TRBD1 matches 9 bases. The germline V gene encodes CDR1 KGHSH and CDR2 LQKENI. The CDR3 is 18 amino acids. This chain's CDR3 is CASSPPARWDRVINEQYF. In nucleotides, the CDR3 is TGTGCCAGCTCACCACCGGCCCGATGGGACAGGGTTATCAACGAACAGTACTTC.

The V gene is TRBV5-1, the J gene TRBJ1-3, with D hard to call. CDR3 length: 15 amino acids. Trimming pared 0 bases from V and 2 bases from J, leaving 9 bases between. Germline CDR1 reads SGHRS; CDR2 reads YFSETQ. DNA for the CDR3: TGCGCCAGCAGCTTGGACGGTTTAGCTGGAAACACCATATATTTT. Translation gives CASSLDGLAGNTIYF.

This clone has just one count. The chain recombines TRBV19 with TRBJ1-2; tentative D call: TRBD1 (6 bases). This CDR3 has 15 amino acids. The V gene's germline CDR1 is LNHDA and CDR2 SQIVND (reference sequence). V lost 5 bases to trimming and J lost 4 bases, with 17 bases between them. Written as DNA, the CDR3 is TGTGCCAGTAGTGCAGGGAGAGACAGGATCTATGGCTACACCTTC. This gives the protein CASSAGRDRIYGYTF.